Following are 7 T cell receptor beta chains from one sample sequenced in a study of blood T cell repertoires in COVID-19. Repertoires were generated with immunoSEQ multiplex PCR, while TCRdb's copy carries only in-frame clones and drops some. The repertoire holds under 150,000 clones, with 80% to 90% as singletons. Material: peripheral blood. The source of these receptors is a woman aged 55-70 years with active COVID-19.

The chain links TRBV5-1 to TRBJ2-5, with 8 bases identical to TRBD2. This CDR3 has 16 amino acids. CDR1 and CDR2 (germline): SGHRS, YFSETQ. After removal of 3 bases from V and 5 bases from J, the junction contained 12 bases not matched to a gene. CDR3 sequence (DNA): TGCGCCAGCAGCTGGGGACTAGTGGCGTTCCGGGAGACCCAGTACTTC. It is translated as CASSWGLVAFRETQYF.

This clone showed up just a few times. The CDR3 coding sequence is TGCGCCAGCAGCCAAGAAAGGGGGCAGCCCCAGTACTTC. The encoded protein is CASSQERGQPQYF. The rearrangement uses TRBV4-3 and TRBJ2-5; 7 bases align to TRBD1. Unmatched junction bases numbered 4, after V lost 0 bases and J lost 9 bases. CDR1 and CDR2 (germline): LGHNA, YSLEER. The CDR3 extends over 13 amino acids.

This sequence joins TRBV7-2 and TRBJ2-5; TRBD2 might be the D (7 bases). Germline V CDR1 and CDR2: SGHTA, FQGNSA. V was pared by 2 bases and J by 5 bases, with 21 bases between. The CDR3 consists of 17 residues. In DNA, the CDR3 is TGTGCCAGCAGCTTATCAAGGGTACGGGGGGCGGACGAGACCCAGTACTTC. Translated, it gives CASSLSRVRGADETQYF.

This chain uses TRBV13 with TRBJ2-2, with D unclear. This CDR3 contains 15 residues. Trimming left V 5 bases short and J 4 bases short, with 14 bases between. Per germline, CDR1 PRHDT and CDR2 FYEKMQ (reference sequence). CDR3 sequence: CASSPIWPSTGELFF. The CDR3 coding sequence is TGTGCCAGCAGCCCAATATGGCCCAGCACCGGGGAGCTGTTTTTT.

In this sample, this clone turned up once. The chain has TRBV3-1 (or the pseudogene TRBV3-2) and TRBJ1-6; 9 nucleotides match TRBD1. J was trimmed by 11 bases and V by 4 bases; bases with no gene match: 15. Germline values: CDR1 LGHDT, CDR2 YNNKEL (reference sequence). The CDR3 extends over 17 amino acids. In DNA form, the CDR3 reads TGTGCCAGCAGCCTATCATACCGGGACAGGGTTGGAACACCCCTCCACTTT. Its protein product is CASSLSYRDRVGTPLHF.

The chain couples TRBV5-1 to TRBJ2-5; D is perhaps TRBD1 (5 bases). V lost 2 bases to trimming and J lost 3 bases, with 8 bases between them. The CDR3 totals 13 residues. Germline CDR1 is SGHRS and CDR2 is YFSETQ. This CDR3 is CASSFQGEETQYF. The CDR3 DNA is TGCGCCAGCAGCTTCCAGGGTGAAGAGACCCAGTACTTC.

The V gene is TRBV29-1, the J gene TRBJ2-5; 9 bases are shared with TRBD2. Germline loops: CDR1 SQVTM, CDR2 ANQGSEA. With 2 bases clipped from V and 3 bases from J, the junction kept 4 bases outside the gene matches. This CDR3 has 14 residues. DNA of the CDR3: TGCAGCGTTGAACCGCGACTAGCGGAAGAGACCCAGTACTTC. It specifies CSVEPRLAEETQYF. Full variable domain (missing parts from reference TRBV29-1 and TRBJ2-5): SAVISQKPSRDICQRGTSLTIQCQVDSQVTMMFWYRQQPGQSLTLIATANQGSEATYESGFVIDKFPISRPNLTFSTLTVSNMSPEDSSIYLCSVEPRLAEETQYFGPGTRLLVL.